This TCR beta chain appears in the sequencing data of a study of siplizumab effects on memory and regulatory T cells. Germline CDR1 reads SNHLY; CDR2 reads FYNNEI. Trimming removed 2 bases from V and 8 bases from J, with 9 bases in between. The CDR3 extends over 13 amino acids. General study findings and limits: Naive T cells were seemingly more diverse than memory cells, and major contributions to the alloresponse seemed to be made by them. Of the proliferating CD4+ or CD8+ clones, roughly 75-97% lacked a naive or memory phenotype that could be assigned.

Unstimulated TEMRA, naive, memory and effector memory subsets were sequenced in three donor pairs. The assay covered 95,000 to 100,000 TCR templates per sample. Clones were read by immunoSEQ multiplex PCR, and TCRdb kept only the in-frame ones, dropping some. The sample yields tens of thousands of clones, around 97% seen once. This clone occurred once. Its matching antigen is unknown. The sequence was collected from a human donor in good health. The chain uses TRBV2 and TRBJ1-4; perhaps TRBD1 as D (5 bases). The material sequenced was naive CD8+ T cells sorted from blood. The CDR3 reads CASSEFWGEKLFF. The CDR3 DNA follows: TGTGCCAGCAGTGAATTCTGGGGGGAAAAACTGTTTTTT.